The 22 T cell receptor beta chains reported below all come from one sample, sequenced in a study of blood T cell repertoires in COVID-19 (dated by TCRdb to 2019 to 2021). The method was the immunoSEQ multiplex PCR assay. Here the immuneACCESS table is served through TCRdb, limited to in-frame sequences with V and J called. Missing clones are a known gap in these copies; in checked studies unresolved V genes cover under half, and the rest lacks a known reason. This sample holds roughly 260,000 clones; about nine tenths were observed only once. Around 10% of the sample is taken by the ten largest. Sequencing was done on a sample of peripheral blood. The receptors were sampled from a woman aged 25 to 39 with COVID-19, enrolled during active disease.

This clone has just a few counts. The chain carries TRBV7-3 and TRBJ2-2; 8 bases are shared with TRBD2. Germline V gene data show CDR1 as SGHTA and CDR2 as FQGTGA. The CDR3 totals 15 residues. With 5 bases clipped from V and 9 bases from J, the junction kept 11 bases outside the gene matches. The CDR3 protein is CASSLGSGGIRELFF. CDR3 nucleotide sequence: TGTGCCAGCAGCCTGGGATCGGGGGGGATCCGGGAGCTGTTTTTT.

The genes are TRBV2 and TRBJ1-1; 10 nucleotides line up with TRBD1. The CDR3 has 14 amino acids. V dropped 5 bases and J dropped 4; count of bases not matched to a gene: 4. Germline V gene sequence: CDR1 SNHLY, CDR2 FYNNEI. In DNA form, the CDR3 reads TGTGCCAGCAGTCCACGGACAGGGGGCACTGAAGCTTTCTTT. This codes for CASSPRTGGTEAFF.

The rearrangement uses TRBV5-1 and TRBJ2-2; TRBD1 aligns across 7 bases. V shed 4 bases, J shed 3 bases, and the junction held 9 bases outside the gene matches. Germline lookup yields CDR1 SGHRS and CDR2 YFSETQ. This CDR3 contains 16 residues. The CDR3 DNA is TGCGCCAGCAGCCCGGGCCCCGGGACAGACACCGGGGAGCTGTTTTTT. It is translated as CASSPGPGTDTGELFF.

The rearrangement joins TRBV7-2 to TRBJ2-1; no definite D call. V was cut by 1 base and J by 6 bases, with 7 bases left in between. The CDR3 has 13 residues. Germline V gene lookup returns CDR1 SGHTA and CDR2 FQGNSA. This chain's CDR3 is CASSLDSGNEQFF. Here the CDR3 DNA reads TGTGCCAGCAGCTTAGATTCAGGCAATGAGCAGTTCTTC. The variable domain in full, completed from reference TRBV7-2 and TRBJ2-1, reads GAGVSQSPSNKVTEKGKDVELRCDPISGHTALYWYRQSLGQGLEFLIYFQGNSAPDKSGLPSDRFSAERTGGSVSTLTIQRTQQEDSAVYLCASSLDSGNEQFFGPGTRLTVL.

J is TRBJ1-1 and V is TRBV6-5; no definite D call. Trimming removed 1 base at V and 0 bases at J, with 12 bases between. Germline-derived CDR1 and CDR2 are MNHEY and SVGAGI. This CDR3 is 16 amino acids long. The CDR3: CASSYLPRSLNTEAFF. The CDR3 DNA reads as TGTGCCAGCAGTTACTTGCCAAGGAGCCTGAACACTGAAGCTTTCTTT.

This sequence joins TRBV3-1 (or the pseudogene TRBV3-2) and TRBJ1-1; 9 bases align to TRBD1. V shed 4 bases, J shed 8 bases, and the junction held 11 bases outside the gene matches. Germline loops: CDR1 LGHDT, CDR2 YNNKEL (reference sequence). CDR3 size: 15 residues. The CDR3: CASSRPGQGWGEAFF. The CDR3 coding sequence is TGTGCCAGCAGCCGCCCGGGACAGGGCTGGGGGGAAGCTTTCTTT.

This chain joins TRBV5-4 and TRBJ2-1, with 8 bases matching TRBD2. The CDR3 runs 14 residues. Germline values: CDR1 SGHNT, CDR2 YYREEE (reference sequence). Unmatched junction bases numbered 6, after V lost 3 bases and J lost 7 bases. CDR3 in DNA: TGTGCCAGCAGCTCCAAGCGGGAGAGAAATGAGCAGTTCTTC. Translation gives CASSSKRERNEQFF.

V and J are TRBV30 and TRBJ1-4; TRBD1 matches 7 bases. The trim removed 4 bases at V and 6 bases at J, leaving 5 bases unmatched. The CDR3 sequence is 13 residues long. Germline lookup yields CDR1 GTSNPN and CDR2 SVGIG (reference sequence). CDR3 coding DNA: TGTGCCTGGAACAGGGGCTGGCATGAAAAACTGTTTTTT. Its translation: CAWNRGWHEKLFF.

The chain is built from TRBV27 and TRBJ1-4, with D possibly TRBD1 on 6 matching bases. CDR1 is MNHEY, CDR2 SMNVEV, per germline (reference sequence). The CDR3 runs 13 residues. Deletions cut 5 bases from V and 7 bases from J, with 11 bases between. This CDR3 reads CASSKQGPEKLFF. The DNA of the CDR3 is TGTGCCAGCAGTAAACAGGGCCCTGAAAAACTGTTTTTT. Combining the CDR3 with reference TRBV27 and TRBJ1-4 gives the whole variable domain EAQVTQNPRYLITVTGKKLTVTCSQNMNHEYMSWYRQDPGLGLRQIYYSMNVEVTDKGDVPEGYKVSRKEKRNFPLILESPSPNQTSLYFCASSKQGPEKLFFGSGTQLSVL.

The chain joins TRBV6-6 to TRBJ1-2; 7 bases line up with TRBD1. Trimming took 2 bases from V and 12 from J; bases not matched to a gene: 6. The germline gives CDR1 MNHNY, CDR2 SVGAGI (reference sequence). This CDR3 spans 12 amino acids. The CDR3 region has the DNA TGTGCCAGCAGTTACCGGGACAGTGGAAACACCTTC. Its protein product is CASSYRDSGNTF.

CDR3 protein: CASSLVPGQGAGEDTQYF. CDR3 nucleotides: TGTGCCAGCAGTTTAGTTCCGGGACAGGGGGCAGGGGAAGATACGCAGTATTTT. This chain joins TRBV27 and TRBJ2-3; 12 bases align to TRBD1. V gave up 2 bases and J gave up 5 bases; unmatched junction bases: 11. CDR1 and CDR2 from the germline V gene are MNHEY and SMNVEV (reference sequence). The CDR3 spans 18 residues.

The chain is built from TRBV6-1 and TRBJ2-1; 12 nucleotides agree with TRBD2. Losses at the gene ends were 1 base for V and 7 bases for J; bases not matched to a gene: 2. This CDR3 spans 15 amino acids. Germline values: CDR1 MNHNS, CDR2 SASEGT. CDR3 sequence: CASSEETSGSNEQFF. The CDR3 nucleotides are TGTGCCAGCAGTGAAGAGACTAGCGGGAGTAATGAGCAGTTCTTC.

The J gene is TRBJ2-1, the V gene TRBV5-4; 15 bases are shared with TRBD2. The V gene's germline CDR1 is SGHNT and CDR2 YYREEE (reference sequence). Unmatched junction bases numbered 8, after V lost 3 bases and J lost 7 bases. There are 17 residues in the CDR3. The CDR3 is CASSWPVGTSGGNEQFF. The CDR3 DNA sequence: TGTGCCAGCAGCTGGCCGGTGGGGACTAGCGGGGGGAATGAGCAGTTCTTC.

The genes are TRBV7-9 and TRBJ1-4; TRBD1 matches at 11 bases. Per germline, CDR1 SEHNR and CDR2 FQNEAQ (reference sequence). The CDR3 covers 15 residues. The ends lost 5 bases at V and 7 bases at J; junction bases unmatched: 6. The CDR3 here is CASSPGTGGSEKLFF. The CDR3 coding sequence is TGTGCCAGCAGCCCGGGGACAGGGGGGAGTGAAAAACTGTTTTTT.

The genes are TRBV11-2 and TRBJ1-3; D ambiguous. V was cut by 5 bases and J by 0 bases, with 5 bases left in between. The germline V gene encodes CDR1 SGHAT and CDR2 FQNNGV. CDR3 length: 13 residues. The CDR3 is CASSPYSGNTIYF. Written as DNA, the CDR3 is TGTGCCAGCAGCCCTTACTCTGGAAACACCATATATTTT.

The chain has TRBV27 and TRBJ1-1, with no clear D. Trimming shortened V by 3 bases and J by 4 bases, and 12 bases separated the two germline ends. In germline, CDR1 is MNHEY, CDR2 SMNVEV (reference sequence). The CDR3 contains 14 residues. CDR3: CASSFRVSSTEAFF. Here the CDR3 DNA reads TGTGCCAGCAGTTTCCGCGTAAGTTCCACTGAAGCTTTCTTT.

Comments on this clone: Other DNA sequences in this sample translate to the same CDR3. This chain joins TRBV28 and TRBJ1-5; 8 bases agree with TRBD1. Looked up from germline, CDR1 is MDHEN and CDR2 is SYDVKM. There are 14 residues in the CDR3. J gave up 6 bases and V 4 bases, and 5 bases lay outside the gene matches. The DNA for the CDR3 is TGTGCCAGCAGTTCCCTGGACAGGGCTCAGCCCCAGCATTTT. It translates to CASSSLDRAQPQHF.

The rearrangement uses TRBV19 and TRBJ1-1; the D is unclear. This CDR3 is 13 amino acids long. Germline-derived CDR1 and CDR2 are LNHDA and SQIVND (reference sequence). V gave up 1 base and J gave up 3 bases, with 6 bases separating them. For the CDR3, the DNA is TGTGCCAGTAGTATAGGAGGCCACACTGAAGCTTTCTTT. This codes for CASSIGGHTEAFF.

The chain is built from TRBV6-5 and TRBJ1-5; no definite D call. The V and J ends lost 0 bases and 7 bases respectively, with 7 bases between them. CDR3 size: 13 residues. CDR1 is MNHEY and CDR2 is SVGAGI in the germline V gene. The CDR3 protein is CASSYSFEQPQHF. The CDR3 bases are TGTGCCAGCAGTTACTCGTTTGAGCAGCCCCAGCATTTT.

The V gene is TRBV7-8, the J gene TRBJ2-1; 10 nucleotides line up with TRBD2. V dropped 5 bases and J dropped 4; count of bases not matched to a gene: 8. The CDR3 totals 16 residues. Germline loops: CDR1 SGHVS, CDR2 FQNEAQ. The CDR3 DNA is TGTGCCAGCAGCGTCACGTCAGCGGGAGGGTACAATGAGCAGTTCTTC. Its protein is CASSVTSAGGYNEQFF.

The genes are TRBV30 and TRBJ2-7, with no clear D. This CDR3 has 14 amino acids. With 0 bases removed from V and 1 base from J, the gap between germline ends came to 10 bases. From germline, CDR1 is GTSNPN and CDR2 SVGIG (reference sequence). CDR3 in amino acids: CAWSVDIQSYEQYF. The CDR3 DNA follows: TGTGCCTGGAGTGTAGACATTCAATCCTACGAGCAGTACTTC.

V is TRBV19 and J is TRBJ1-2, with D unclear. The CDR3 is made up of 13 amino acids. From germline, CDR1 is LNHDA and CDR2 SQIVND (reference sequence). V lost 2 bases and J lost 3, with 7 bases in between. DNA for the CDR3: TGTGCCAGTAGTATAAACACCCACTATGGCTACACCTTC. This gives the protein CASSINTHYGYTF.